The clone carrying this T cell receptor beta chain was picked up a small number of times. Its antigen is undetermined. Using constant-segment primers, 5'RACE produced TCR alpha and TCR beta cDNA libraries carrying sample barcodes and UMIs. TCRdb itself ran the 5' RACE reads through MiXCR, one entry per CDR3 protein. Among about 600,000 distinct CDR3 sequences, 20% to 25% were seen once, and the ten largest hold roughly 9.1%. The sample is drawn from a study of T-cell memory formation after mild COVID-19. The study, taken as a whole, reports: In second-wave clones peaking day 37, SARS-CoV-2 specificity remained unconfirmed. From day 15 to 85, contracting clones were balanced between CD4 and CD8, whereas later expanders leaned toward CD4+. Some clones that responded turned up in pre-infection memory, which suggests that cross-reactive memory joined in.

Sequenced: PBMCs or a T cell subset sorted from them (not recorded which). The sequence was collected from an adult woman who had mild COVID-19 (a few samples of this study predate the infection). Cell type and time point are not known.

The CDR3 region has the DNA TGTGCCAGCAGCTACGCGACCAACTCCTACAATGAGCAGTTCTTC. Protein sequence: CASSYATNSYNEQFF. V gene TRBV7-2 combines with J gene TRBJ2-1, with D unclear. Between the trimmed V and J ends, which lost 4 bases and 0 bases, there was a span of 10 bases. There are 15 residues in the CDR3. Germline V gene lookup returns CDR1 SGHTA and CDR2 FQGNSA.